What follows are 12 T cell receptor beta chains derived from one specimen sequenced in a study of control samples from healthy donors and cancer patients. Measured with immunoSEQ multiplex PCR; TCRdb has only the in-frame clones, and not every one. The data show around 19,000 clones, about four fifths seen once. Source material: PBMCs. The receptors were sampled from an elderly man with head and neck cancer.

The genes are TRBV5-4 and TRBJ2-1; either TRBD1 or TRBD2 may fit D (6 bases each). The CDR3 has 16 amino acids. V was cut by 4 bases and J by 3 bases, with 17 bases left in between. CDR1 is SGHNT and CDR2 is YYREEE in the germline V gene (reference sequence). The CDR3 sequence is CASSLGGKGDYNEQFF. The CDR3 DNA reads TGTGCCAGCAGCCTCGGGGGCAAGGGGGACTACAATGAGCAGTTCTTC.

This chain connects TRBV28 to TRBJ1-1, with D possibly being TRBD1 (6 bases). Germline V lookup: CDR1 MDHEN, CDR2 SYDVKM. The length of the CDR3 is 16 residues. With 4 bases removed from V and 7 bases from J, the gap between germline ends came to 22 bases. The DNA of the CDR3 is TGTGCCAGCAGTTCAGTTGGGGGGGGGCCAACAATTGAAGCTTTCTTT. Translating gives CASSSVGGGPTIEAFF.

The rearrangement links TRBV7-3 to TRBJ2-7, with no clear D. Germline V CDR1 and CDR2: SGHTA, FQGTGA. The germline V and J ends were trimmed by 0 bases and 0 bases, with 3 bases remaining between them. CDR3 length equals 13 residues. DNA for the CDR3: TGTGCCAGCAGCTTAACCTCCTCCTACGAGCAGTACTTC. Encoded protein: CASSLTSSYEQYF.

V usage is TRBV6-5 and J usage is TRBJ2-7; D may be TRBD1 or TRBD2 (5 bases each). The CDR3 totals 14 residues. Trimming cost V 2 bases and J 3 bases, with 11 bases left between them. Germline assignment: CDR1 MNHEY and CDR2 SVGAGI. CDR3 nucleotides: TGTGCCAGCAGTTACCGGGGCACCTACTACGAGCAGTACTTC. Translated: CASSYRGTYYEQYF.

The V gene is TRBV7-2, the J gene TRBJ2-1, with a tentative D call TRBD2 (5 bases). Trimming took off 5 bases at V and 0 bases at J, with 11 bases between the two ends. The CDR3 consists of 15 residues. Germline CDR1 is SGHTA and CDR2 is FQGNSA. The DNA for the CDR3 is TGTGCCAGCAGCCCGGGGTCTACCTCCTACAATGAGCAGTTCTTC. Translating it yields CASSPGSTSYNEQFF.

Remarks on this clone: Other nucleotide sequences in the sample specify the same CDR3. The CDR3 loop is CASSSVPQPQHF. The CDR3 region has the DNA TGTGCCAGCAGTTCGGTGCCCCAGCCCCAGCATTTT. J is TRBJ1-5 and V is TRBV6-2 or TRBV6-3, with unresolved D. The CDR3 loop spans 12 amino acids. Looked up from germline, CDR1 is MNHEY and CDR2 is SVGEGT. V was cut by 4 bases and J by 7 bases, with 8 bases left in between.

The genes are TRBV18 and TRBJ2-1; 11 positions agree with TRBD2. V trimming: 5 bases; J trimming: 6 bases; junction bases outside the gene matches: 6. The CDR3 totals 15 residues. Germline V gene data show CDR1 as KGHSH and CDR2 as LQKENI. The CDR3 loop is CASSILAGVSNEQFF. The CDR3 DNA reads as TGTGCCAGCTCAATACTAGCGGGAGTAAGCAATGAGCAGTTCTTC.

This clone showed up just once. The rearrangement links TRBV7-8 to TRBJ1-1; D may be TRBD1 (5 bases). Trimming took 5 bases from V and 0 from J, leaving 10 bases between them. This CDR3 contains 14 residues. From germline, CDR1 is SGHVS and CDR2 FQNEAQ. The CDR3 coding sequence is TGTGCCAGCAGCCCTCGGGGGATGAACACTGAAGCTTTCTTT. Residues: CASSPRGMNTEAFF.

CDR3 loop: CATSRVTGGAFF. DNA of the CDR3: TGTGCCACCAGCAGAGTGACGGGGGGAGCTTTCTTT. This rearrangement joins TRBV15 to TRBJ1-1; possibly TRBD1 for D (5 bases). CDR1 LNHNV and CDR2 YYDKDF come from the germline V gene (reference sequence). The CDR3 sequence is 12 residues long. The ends were cut back, 1 base at V and 10 bases at J, with 10 bases in the middle.

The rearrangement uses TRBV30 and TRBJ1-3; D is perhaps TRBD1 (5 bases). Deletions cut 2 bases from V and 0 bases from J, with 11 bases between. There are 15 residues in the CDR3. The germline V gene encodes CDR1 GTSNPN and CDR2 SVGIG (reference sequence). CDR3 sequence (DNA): TGTGCCTGGAGTAGGAAAGGGACCTCTGGAAACACCATATATTTT. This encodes CAWSRKGTSGNTIYF.

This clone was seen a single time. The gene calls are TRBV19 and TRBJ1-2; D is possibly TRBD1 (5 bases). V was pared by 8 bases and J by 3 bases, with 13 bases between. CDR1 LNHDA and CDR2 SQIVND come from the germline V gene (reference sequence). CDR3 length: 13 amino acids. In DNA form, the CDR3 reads TGTGCCAGTTCTCGCAGGGACCACTATGGCTACACCTTC. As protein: CASSRRDHYGYTF.

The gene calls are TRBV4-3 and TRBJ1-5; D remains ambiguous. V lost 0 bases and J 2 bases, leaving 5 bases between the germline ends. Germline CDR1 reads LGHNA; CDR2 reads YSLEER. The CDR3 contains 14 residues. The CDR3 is CASSQERGNQPQHF. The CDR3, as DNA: TGCGCCAGCAGCCAAGAGAGGGGCAATCAGCCCCAGCATTTT.